The T cell receptor (beta chain) under discussion was sequenced for a study of blood T cell repertoires in COVID-19. Study at large: PBMCs, B-cell-depleted T cells, or T cells provided the cDNA or gDNA that made up the material.

In the authors' methods: Amplifying reference gene primers gave estimates of nucleated cell counts. The assay was immunoSEQ multiplex PCR, and TCRdb's table has in-frame clones only and misses some. V and J calls and clone size are as listed in that table; D and trimming were resolved from the DNA. Of 390,000 or so clones listed, around 87% are singletons. Germline CDR1 and CDR2: SGHNT and YENEEA. With V trimmed by 1 base and J by 14 bases, 4 bases remained unmatched. CDR3 length: 12 amino acids. Patients at the Seattle site were enrolled during active infection and followed longitudinally. The V gene is TRBV11-3, the J gene TRBJ2-3, with TRBD1 identical over 9 bases. This receptor was taken from a young woman with COVID-19, enrolled during active disease. The sequenced sample consisted of peripheral blood. The CDR3 bases are TGTGCCAGCAGCTTAGTGGGGGACAGGGTGTATTTT. This encodes CASSLVGDRVYF.